These T cell receptor beta chains were read from a single sample in a study of shared clonotypes between healthy human individuals. Assay used: immunoSEQ multiplex PCR; TCRdb lists only in-frame clones, some missing. Of over 950,000 clones listed, 60% to 80% were seen once; the top ten hold about 0.89%. The sequenced sample consisted of memory CD4+ T cells from PBMCs. All receptors derive from a man aged 18-30 years in good health. Some clones in this sample may be carry-over from other donors' samples. The CDR3 runs from the conserved cysteine through the conserved F or W. The D gene is left open where the match is weak. For some rows the clone size is stated as once, few or many, or as a class when expanded; others skip it.

V	J	size	D	CDR3	DNA
TRBV5-1	TRBJ2-3	-	-	CASSLVGASTDTQYF	TGCGCCAGCAGCTTGGTGGGGGCTAGCACAGATACGCAGTATTTT
TRBV9	TRBJ2-3	-	-	CASSWAGQLSDTQYF	TGTGCCAGCAGCTGGGCGGGACAGCTCTCTGATACGCAGTATTTT
TRBV7-9	TRBJ2-3	once	TRBD2	CASSASRGRASTDTQYF	TGTGCCAGCAGCGCGTCTAGAGGGAGGGCTAGCACAGATACGCAGTATTTT
TRBV2	TRBJ2-1	-	TRBD2	CASSTSGGLYNEQFF	TGTGCCAGCAGTACTAGCGGGGGCCTCTACAATGAGCAGTTCTTC
TRBV4-2	TRBJ1-1	few	-	CASSGTRNTEAFF	TGTGCCAGCAGCGGAACCAGGAACACTGAAGCTTTCTTT
TRBV11-1	TRBJ2-7	-	-	CASSPRQGGYEQYF	TGTGCCAGCAGCCCCCGACAGGGAGGATACGAGCAGTACTTC
TRBV5-6	TRBJ1-6	-	TRBD1	CASSLGQGANSPLHF	TGTGCCAGCAGCTTGGGACAGGGGGCGAATTCACCCCTCCACTTT
TRBV1	TRBJ2-5	-	-	CTSSRIGREDQETQYF	TGCACCAGCAGCCGTATCGGGAGGGAGGACCAAGAGACCCAGTACTTC
TRBV28	TRBJ1-4	-	-	CASQKWAGYEKLFF	TGTGCCAGTCAGAAATGGGCAGGATATGAAAAACTGTTTTTT
TRBV7-9	TRBJ2-3	-	TRBD2	CASSPTSGKGGDTQYF	TGTGCCAGCAGCCCGACTAGCGGGAAGGGGGGAGATACGCAGTATTTT
TRBV4-3	TRBJ1-1	-	-	CASSQDRGTEAFF	TGCGCCAGCAGCCAAGATCGGGGCACTGAAGCTTTCTTT
TRBV7-8	TRBJ2-2	few	-	CASSLRVNTGELFF	TGTGCCAGCAGCTTACGGGTAAACACCGGGGAGCTGTTTTTT
TRBV29-1	TRBJ1-4	-	-	CSVGGRGNNEKLFF	TGCAGCGTGGGGGGGCGCGGAAATAATGAAAAACTGTTTTTT
TRBV28	TRBJ1-2	few	-	CASRVDGNYGYTF	TGTGCCAGCAGAGTGGACGGAAACTATGGCTACACCTTC
TRBV30	TRBJ1-1	-	-	CAWRPTANTEAFF	TGTGCCTGGAGGCCCACAGCGAACACTGAAGCTTTCTTT
TRBV7-3	TRBJ1-1	-	-	CASSPTRTEAFF	TGTGCCAGCAGCCCGACGAGAACTGAAGCTTTCTTT